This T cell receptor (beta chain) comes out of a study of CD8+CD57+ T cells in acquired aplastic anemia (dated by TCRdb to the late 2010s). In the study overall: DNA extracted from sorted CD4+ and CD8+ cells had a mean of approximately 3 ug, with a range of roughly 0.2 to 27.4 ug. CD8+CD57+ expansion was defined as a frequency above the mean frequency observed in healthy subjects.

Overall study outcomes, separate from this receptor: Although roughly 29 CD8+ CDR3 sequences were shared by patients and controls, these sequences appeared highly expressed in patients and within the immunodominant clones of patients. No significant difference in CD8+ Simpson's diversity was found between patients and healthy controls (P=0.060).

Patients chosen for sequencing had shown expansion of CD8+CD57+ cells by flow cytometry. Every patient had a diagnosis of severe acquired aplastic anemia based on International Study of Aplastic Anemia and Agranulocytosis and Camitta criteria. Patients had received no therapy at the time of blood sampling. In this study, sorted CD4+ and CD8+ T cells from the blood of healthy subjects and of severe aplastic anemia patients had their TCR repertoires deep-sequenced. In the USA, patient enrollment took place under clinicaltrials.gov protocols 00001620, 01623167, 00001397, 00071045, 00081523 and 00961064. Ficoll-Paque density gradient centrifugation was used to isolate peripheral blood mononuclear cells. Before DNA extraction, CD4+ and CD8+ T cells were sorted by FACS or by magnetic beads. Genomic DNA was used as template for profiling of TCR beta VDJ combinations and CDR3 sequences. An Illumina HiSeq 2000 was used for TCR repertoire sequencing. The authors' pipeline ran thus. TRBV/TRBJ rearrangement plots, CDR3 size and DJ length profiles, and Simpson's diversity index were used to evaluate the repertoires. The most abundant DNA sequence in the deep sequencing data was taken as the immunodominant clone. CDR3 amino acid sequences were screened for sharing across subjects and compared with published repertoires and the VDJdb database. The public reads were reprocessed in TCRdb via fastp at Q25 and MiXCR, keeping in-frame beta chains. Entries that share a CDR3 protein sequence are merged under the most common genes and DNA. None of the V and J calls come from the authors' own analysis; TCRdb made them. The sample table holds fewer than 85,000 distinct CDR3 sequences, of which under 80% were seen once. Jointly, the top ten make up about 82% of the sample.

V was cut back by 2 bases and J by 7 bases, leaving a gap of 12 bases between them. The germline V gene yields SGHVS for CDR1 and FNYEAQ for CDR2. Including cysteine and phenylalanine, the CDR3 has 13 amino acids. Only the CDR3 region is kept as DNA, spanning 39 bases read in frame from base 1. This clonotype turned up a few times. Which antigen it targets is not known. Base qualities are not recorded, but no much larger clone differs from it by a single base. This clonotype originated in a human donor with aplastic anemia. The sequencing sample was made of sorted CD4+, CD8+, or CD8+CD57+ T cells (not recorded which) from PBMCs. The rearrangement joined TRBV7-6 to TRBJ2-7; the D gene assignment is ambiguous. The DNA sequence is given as TGTGCCAGCAGCTTAACAGTGGTAAAGGAGCAGTACTTC. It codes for CASSLTVVKEQYF.